This T cell receptor (beta chain) was observed in a study of human T cells and chemical hapten exposure. CDR3 size: 11 residues. The ends lost 5 bases at V and 8 bases at J; junction bases unmatched: 3. Germline CDR1 reads SQVTM; CDR2 reads ANQGSEA. The time point: patch test 1, 2 weeks after DPC sensitization. Stated treatment: therapeutic diphenylcyclopropenone sensitization with weekly scalp DPC. TCRdb reprocessed the RACE reads via MiXCR and lists one record per CDR3 protein. The sample yields around 120,000 distinct CDR3 sequences, around an eighth seen once. In its sample, this clonotype was seen a few times.

The specimen was whole blood, collected in connection with sensitization to the hapten diphenylcyclopropenone (DPC). The chain uses TRBV29-1 and TRBJ1-1, with 9 bases that match TRBD1. This clonotype originated in a woman in her 50s with alopecia areata. Some clones in this sample may be carry-over from other donors' samples. Written as DNA, the CDR3 is TGCAGCGTTACAGGGGGCCAAGAAGCTTTCTTT. Translating it yields CSVTGGQEAFF. Full variable domain (rest looked up from reference TRBV29-1 and TRBJ1-1): SAVISQKPSRDICQRGTSLTIQCQVDSQVTMMFWYRQQPGQSLTLIATANQGSEATYESGFVIDKFPISRPNLTFSTLTVSNMSPEDSSIYLCSVTGGQEAFFGQGTRLTVV.